These 24 T cell receptor beta chains were sequenced from one sample in a study of molecular identifiers for immune sequencing clone quantification. TCRdb ran MiXCR on the PCR reads and lists one entry per CDR3 protein. The sample lists 75,000 to 95,000 distinct CDR3 sequences, around 25% occurring once. Sequenced: naive CD8+ T cells from blood, with Jurkat cell RNA spiked in. Subset specified: FACS-sorted CD8+CD4-CCR7+CD45RA+ naive T cells. The origin of the receptors is a human donor in good health. Some libraries in this study had Jurkat cell RNA spiked in.

This clonotype has just a few counts. This sequence joins TRBV14 and TRBJ1-1, with no clear D. Germline CDR1 SGHDN, CDR2 FVKESK. V was pared by 1 base and J by 4 bases, with 7 bases between. The CDR3 length is 13 residues. CDR3 protein: CASSQVSGTEAFF. The CDR3 nucleotides read TGTGCCAGCAGCCAAGTTTCGGGCACTGAAGCTTTCTTT.

The chain links TRBV12-3 or TRBV12-4 to TRBJ2-1; no firm D call. The CDR3 has 12 residues. Between the trimmed V and J ends, which lost 1 base and 12 bases, there was a span of 10 bases. The chain's CDR3 is CASSLDVKGQFF. CDR3 DNA sequence: TGTGCCAGCAGTTTAGACGTAAAGGGGCAGTTCTTC.

Comment on this clonotype: A much more abundant neighbour one base away suggests this may be a read error. The rearrangement uses TRBV30 and TRBJ2-3; D is unclear. V shed 0 bases and J shed 3 bases, with 10 bases lying between them. The germline V gene has CDR1 GTSNPN and CDR2 SVGIG (reference sequence). The CDR3 totals 14 residues. As DNA, the CDR3 is TGTGCCTGGAGTGTGTTACCGGAGACAGATACGCAGTATTTT. Its protein product is CAWSVLPETDTQYF.

This clonotype was picked up many times. The gene calls are TRBV28 and TRBJ1-3; tentative D call: TRBD1 (6 bases). Germline values: CDR1 MDHEN, CDR2 SYDVKM. The CDR3 runs to 15 residues. V lost 4 bases and J 5 bases, leaving 15 bases between the germline ends. The CDR3 sequence: CASSYRGTLRNTIYF. The DNA of the CDR3 is TGTGCCAGCAGTTACCGCGGGACACTAAGAAACACCATATATTTT.

This clonotype was seen repeatedly, ten times or more. This chain links TRBV20-1 with TRBJ2-3, with 10 bases fitting TRBD2. The CDR3 loop spans 13 amino acids. CDR1 is DFQATT and CDR2 is SNEGSKA in the germline V gene (reference sequence). V dropped 6 bases and J dropped 7; count of bases not matched to a gene: 7. CDR3 in amino acids: CSAAGTSENTQYF. DNA for the CDR3: TGCAGTGCAGCCGGGACTAGCGAGAATACGCAGTATTTT.

This clonotype was seen at least ten times. The V call is TRBV6-5, the J call TRBJ1-5; D not certain. Deletions cut 5 bases from V and 5 bases from J, with 10 bases between. Germline lookup yields CDR1 MNHEY and CDR2 SVGAGI. This CDR3 comprises 13 residues. CDR3 amino acids: CASSTSPYQPQHF. In DNA form, the CDR3 reads TGTGCCAGCAGTACATCCCCCTATCAGCCCCAGCATTTT.

This clonotype was recorded a few times. The V call is TRBV12-3 or TRBV12-4, the J call TRBJ2-1; 7 bases are a match to TRBD1. This CDR3 spans 16 amino acids. The trim removed 6 bases at V and 6 bases at J, leaving 14 bases unmatched. The CDR3 is CASRTFVDRRRNEQFF. The CDR3 nucleotides read TGTGCCAGCAGAACATTCGTGGACAGGCGCCGCAATGAGCAGTTCTTC.

The chain is built from TRBV4-3 and TRBJ1-4; D is possibly TRBD1 (6 bases). V gave up 0 bases and J gave up 7 bases, with 18 bases separating them. The CDR3 consists of 17 residues. Germline-derived CDR1 and CDR2 are LGHNA and YSLEER. The CDR3: CASSQETQGMASEKLFF. CDR3 DNA sequence: TGCGCCAGCAGCCAAGAGACGCAGGGGATGGCCTCTGAAAAACTGTTTTTT.

The rearrangement links TRBV27 to TRBJ1-3; D is uncertain. Germline-derived CDR1 and CDR2 are MNHEY and SMNVEV (reference sequence). The length of the CDR3 is 13 residues. Trimming removed 5 bases from V and 0 bases from J, with 5 bases in between. CDR3 sequence: CASSDYSGNTIYF. CDR3 nucleotides: TGTGCCAGCAGTGACTACTCTGGAAACACCATATATTTT.

Comment on this clonotype: This may stem from a read error, because a much larger clone lies one nucleotide away. The chain links TRBV12-3 or TRBV12-4 to TRBJ2-2; D is ambiguous. The CDR3 runs to 11 residues. The CDR3, as DNA: TGTGCCTGCAGTTTACCCGGGGAGCTGTTTTTT. This gives the protein CACSLPGELFF.

This clonotype was observed many times. This sequence joins TRBV5-1 and TRBJ2-5, with unresolved D. V lost 4 bases, J lost 5 bases, and 15 bases lay in between. The germline CDR1 and CDR2 sequences are SGHRS and YFSETQ. The CDR3 consists of 14 residues. The CDR3 DNA reads as TGCGCCAGCAGCCCCGGACCCGATTGGGAGACCCAGTACTTC. Residues: CASSPGPDWETQYF.

In this sample, this clonotype turned up a few times. The chain carries TRBV6-2 or TRBV6-3 and TRBJ2-2, with 7 positions matching TRBD2. CDR1 and CDR2 (germline): MNHEY, SVGEGT. Trimming took 4 bases from V and 0 from J; bases not matched to a gene: 2. CDR3 size: 15 residues. The CDR3: CASSLLASNTGELFF. The CDR3, as DNA: TGTGCCAGCAGTTTACTAGCGTCGAACACCGGGGAGCTGTTTTTT.

This rearrangement joins TRBV6-2 or TRBV6-3 to TRBJ1-5; 8 bases agree with TRBD1. The V gene end was trimmed by 5 bases and the J gene end by 3 bases; junction bases not matched to a gene: 3. There are 14 residues in the CDR3. Per the germline V gene, CDR1 is MNHEY and CDR2 is SVGEGT. The CDR3 protein is CASSTGGTNQPQHF. CDR3 DNA sequence: TGTGCCAGCAGTACAGGGGGGACCAATCAGCCCCAGCATTTT.

This clonotype was counted at least ten times. This chain uses TRBV29-1 with TRBJ2-5; 9 bases line up with TRBD2. CDR3 size: 15 residues. V gave up 1 base and J gave up 2 bases; unmatched junction bases: 5. Germline CDR1 SQVTM, CDR2 ANQGSEA. DNA of the CDR3: TGCAGCGTTGAAGTGGCTAGCGGGGTACAAGAGACCCAGTACTTC. This translates into CSVEVASGVQETQYF.

The V call is TRBV11-2, the J call TRBJ1-2; 9 positions agree with TRBD1. The V and J ends lost 6 bases and 2 bases, in that order; junction bases with no gene match: 7. Looked up from germline, CDR1 is SGHAT and CDR2 is FQNNGV. This CDR3 comprises 15 residues. This CDR3 is CASSHSGTGNYGYTF. Written as DNA, the CDR3 is TGTGCCAGCAGTCATAGTGGGACAGGGAACTATGGCTACACCTTC.

Points on this clonotype: Its ends do not fully match the called genes, so a read error is possible. The rearrangement links TRBV5-4 to TRBJ1-1; D gene unclear. The CDR3 is 14 residues long. Per germline, CDR1 SGHNT and CDR2 YYREEE (reference sequence). The CDR3 spells CASSSCGVGTEALF. The CDR3, as DNA: TGTGCGAGCAGCTCCTGTGGAGTGGGCACTGAAGCTCTCTTT.

Written as DNA, the CDR3 is TGTGCCAGCAGCCGAGAGTACAGCCCGTACGAGCAGTACTTC. It encodes CASSREYSPYEQYF. The chain combines TRBV14 with TRBJ2-7; D not resolved. Trimming removed 4 bases from V and 4 bases from J, with 14 bases in between. Germline lookup yields CDR1 SGHDN and CDR2 FVKESK. The CDR3 runs 14 residues.

At least ten counts were recorded for this clonotype. The gene calls are TRBV5-4 and TRBJ2-5; 8 bases fit TRBD2. V lost 1 base to trimming and J lost 0 bases; unmatched junction nucleotides: 5. Germline-derived CDR1 and CDR2 are SGHNT and YYREEE (reference sequence). The CDR3 has 16 residues. The CDR3 reads CASSLISSGNQETQYF. As DNA, the CDR3 is TGTGCCAGCAGCTTGATTAGTAGCGGGAACCAAGAGACCCAGTACTTC.

This clonotype turned up a few times. The chain recombines TRBV15 with TRBJ2-1, with D possibly matching TRBD1 (6 bases). The CDR3 is 15 amino acids. Trimming took 0 bases from V and 10 from J, leaving 16 bases between them. From germline, CDR1 is LNHNV and CDR2 YYDKDF (reference sequence). The CDR3 DNA reads as TGTGCCACCAGCAGAGACCCCAACCCAGGGGAAGAGCAGTTCTTC. This translates into CATSRDPNPGEEQFF.

This clonotype was seen a few times. V usage is TRBV7-8 and J usage is TRBJ2-5; 9 bases are a match to TRBD1. Germline assignment: CDR1 SGHVS and CDR2 FQNEAQ. The V segment lost 5 bases and the J segment 4 bases; nucleotides outside the gene matches: 11. The CDR3 has 16 amino acids. CDR3 bases: TGTGCCAGCAGCCACTTATGGGGACAGGGTCCAGAGACCCAGTACTTC. It specifies CASSHLWGQGPETQYF. Full variable domain (missing parts from reference TRBV7-8 and TRBJ2-5): GAGVSQSPRYKVAKRGQDVALRCDPISGHVSLFWYQQALGQGPEFLTYFQNEAQLDKSGLPSDRFFAERPEGSVSTLKIQRTQQEDSAVYLCASSHLWGQGPETQYFGPGTRLLVL.

In this sample, this clonotype turned up many times. This sequence joins TRBV12-3 or TRBV12-4 and TRBJ1-4; no reliable D call. The V and J ends lost 0 bases and 12 bases respectively, with 11 bases between them. The CDR3 length is 13 residues. CDR3 amino acids: CASSLAGNLELFF. The CDR3 DNA reads as TGTGCCAGCAGTTTAGCGGGGAACTTAGAACTGTTTTTT.

This clonotype has a handful of counts. This sequence joins TRBV4-1 and TRBJ2-1; 8 nucleotides agree with TRBD2. J gave up 6 bases and V 3 bases, and 10 bases lay outside the gene matches. The CDR3 totals 16 residues. The germline CDR1 and CDR2 sequences are MGHRA and YSYEKL. The CDR3 coding sequence is TGCGCCAGCAGCCAGTTTCGGGAGGGCCCTCTCAATGAGCAGTTCTTC. This sequence encodes CASSQFREGPLNEQFF.

For this clonotype: Just one base apart from a much larger clone, this may be a read error. The gene calls are TRBV27 and TRBJ1-1; no firm D call. V was pared by 5 bases and J by 4 bases, with 14 bases between. Germline loops: CDR1 MNHEY, CDR2 SMNVEV (reference sequence). The CDR3 is 14 residues long. CDR3 nucleotide sequence: TGTGCCAGCAGTGTCGGACGGCTGGGCACTGAAGCTTTCTTT. It yields the protein CASSVGRLGTEAFF.

The J gene is TRBJ2-2, the V gene TRBV12-3 or TRBV12-4, with no clear D. The CDR3 contains 15 residues. The V end lost 3 bases, the J end lost 0 bases, and 8 bases lay between the germline ends. The CDR3 DNA follows: TGTGCCAGCAGTTTTGGCACCCCGAACACCGGGGAGCTGTTTTTT. This translates into CASSFGTPNTGELFF.